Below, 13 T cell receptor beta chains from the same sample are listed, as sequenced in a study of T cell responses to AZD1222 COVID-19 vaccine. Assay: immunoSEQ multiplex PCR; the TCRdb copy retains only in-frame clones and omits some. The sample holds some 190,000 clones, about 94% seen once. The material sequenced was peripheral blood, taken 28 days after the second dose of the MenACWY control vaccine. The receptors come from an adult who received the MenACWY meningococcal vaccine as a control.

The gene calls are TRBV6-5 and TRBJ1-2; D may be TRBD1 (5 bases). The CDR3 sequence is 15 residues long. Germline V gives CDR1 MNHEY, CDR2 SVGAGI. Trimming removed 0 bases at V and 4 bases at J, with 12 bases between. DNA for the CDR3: TGTGCCAGCAGTTACTCCAGGGAAACTAGCTATGGCTACACCTTC. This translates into CASSYSRETSYGYTF.

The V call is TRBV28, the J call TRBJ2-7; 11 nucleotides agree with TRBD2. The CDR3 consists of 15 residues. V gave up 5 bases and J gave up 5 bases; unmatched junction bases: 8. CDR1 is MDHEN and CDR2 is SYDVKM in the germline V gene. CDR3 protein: CASSPALAGVHEQYF. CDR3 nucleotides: TGTGCCAGCAGTCCCGCACTAGCGGGGGTCCACGAGCAGTACTTC.

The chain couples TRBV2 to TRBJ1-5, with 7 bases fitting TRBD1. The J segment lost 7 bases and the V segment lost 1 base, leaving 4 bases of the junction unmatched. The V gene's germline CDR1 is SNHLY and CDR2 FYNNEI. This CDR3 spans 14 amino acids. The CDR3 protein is CASSEGQGYQPQHF. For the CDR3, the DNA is TGTGCCAGCAGTGAAGGACAGGGTTACCAGCCCCAGCATTTT.

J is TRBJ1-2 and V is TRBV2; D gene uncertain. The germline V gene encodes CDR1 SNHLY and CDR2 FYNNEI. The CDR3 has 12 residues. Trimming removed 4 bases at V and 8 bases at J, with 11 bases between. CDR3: CASSVHASGYTF. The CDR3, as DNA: TGTGCCAGCAGTGTTCACGCGTCCGGCTACACCTTC.

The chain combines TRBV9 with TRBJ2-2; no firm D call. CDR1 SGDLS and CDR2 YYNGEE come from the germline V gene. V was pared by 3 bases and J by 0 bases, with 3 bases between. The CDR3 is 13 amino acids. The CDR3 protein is CASSGPNTGELFF. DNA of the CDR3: TGTGCCAGCAGCGGCCCGAACACCGGGGAGCTGTTTTTT.

The CDR3 loop is CASSLDPGGYYEQYF. DNA of the CDR3: TGTGCCAGCAGCTTGGATCCCGGGGGTTACTACGAGCAGTACTTC. The V and J genes are TRBV5-4 and TRBJ2-7; D possibly corresponds to TRBD2 (6 bases). V was pared by 0 bases and J by 3 bases, with 13 bases between. CDR1 and CDR2 from the germline V gene are SGHNT and YYREEE (reference sequence). The length of the CDR3 is 15 residues.

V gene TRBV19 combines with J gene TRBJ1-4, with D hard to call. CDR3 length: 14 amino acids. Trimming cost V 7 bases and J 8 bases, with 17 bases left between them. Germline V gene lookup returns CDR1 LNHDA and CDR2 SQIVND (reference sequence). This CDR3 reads CASNREPGDEKLFF. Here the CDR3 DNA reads TGTGCCAGTAATCGGGAGCCGGGAGACGAAAAACTGTTTTTT.

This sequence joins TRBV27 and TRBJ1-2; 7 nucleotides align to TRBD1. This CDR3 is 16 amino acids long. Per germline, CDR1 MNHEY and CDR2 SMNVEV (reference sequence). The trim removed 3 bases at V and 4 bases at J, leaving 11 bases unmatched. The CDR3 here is CASSLVPQGEIYGYTF. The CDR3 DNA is TGTGCCAGCAGTTTGGTTCCCCAGGGGGAGATCTATGGCTACACCTTC.

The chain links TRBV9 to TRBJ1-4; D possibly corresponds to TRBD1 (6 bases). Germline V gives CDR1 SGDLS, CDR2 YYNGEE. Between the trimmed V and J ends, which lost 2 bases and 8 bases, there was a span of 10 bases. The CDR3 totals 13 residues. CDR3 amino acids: CASSVAGGEKLFF. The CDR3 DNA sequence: TGTGCCAGCAGCGTCGCGGGGGGCGAAAAACTGTTTTTT.

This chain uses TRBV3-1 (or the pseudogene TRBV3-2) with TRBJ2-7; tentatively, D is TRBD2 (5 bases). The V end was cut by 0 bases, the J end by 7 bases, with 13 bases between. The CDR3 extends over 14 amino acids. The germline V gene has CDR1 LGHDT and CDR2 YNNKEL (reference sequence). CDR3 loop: CASSQENSGGEQYF. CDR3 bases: TGTGCCAGCAGCCAAGAAAACAGCGGTGGGGAGCAGTACTTC.

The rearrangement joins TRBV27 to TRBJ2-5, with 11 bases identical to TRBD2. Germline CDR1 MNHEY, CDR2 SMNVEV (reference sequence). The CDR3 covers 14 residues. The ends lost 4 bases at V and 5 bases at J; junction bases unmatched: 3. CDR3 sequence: CASSSLAGEETQYF. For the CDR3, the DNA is TGTGCCAGCAGTTCACTAGCGGGAGAGGAGACCCAGTACTTC.

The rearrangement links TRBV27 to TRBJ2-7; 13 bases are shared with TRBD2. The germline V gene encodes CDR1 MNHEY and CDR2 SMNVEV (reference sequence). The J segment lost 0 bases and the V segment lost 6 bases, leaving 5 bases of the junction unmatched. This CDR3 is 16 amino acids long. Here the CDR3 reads CASRGLAGKSSYEQYF. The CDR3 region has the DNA TGTGCCAGCAGGGGACTAGCGGGAAAGAGCTCCTACGAGCAGTACTTC.

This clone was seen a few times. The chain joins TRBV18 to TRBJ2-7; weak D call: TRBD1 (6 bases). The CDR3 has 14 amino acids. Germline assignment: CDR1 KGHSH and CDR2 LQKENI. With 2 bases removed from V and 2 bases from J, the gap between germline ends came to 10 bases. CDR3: CASSPGGGTYEQYF. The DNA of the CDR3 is TGTGCCAGCTCACCAGGGGGCGGTACCTACGAGCAGTACTTC.